The 8 T cell receptor beta chains in this list originate from one sample, sequenced in a study of control samples from healthy donors and cancer patients. Clones were sequenced by immunoSEQ multiplex PCR, and TCRdb holds only the in-frame ones, with some missing. The repertoire includes tens of thousands of clones, approximately 90% of them detected once, and 14% sits in the top ten. Sequencing was carried out using blood. The source of these receptors is a woman in her 70s in good health.

The gene calls are TRBV6-5 and TRBJ1-1; the D is unclear. From germline, CDR1 is MNHEY and CDR2 SVGAGI. Trimming left V 11 bases short and J 2 bases short, with 21 bases between. The length of the CDR3 is 15 residues. The CDR3 sequence: CASANPAGINTEAFF. The CDR3 region has the DNA TGTGCCTCCGCTAATCCGGCAGGAATTAACACTGAAGCTTTCTTT.

This CDR3 is CASSRRDSYTEAFF. The CDR3 nucleotides are TGTGCCAGCAGCCGCCGGGACAGCTACACTGAAGCTTTCTTT. The chain links TRBV5-6 to TRBJ1-1; 7 bases agree with TRBD1. Germline assignment: CDR1 SGHDT and CDR2 YYEEEE. V was pared by 4 bases and J by 3 bases, with 6 bases of the junction left unmatched. The CDR3 extends over 14 amino acids.

This chain uses TRBV25-1 with TRBJ2-5; 9 bases are a match to TRBD1. CDR1 and CDR2 from the germline V gene are MGHDK and SYGVNS. The CDR3 length is 15 residues. The V segment lost 2 bases and the J segment 3 bases; nucleotides outside the gene matches: 4. CDR3 loop: CASSERTGVEETQYF. The CDR3 DNA reads as TGTGCCAGCAGTGAACGGACAGGGGTAGAAGAGACCCAGTACTTC. The full variable domain, in which reference TRBV25-1 and TRBJ2-5 provide the parts outside the CDR3, is EADIYQTPRYLVIGTGKKITLECSQTMGHDKMYWYQQDPGMELHLIHYSYGVNSTEKGDLSSESTVSRIRTEHFPLTLESARPSHTSQYLCASSERTGVEETQYFGPGTRLLVL.

The J gene is TRBJ2-7, the V gene TRBV19; 10 bases line up with TRBD1. The CDR3 covers 16 residues. In germline, CDR1 is LNHDA, CDR2 SQIVND (reference sequence). Unmatched junction bases numbered 11, after V lost 3 bases and J lost 6 bases. The CDR3: CASSMMGQGIATEQYF. The CDR3 DNA follows: TGTGCCAGTAGTATGATGGGACAGGGGATAGCGACCGAGCAGTACTTC.

The V and J genes are TRBV12-3 or TRBV12-4 and TRBJ1-4; D not certain. The CDR3 sequence is 12 residues long. V was shortened by 3 bases and J by 5 bases, with 4 bases between the two germline ends. Here the CDR3 DNA reads TGTGCCAGCAGTTTCGTAAATGAAAAACTGTTTTTT. Encoded protein: CASSFVNEKLFF.

The J gene is TRBJ1-1, the V gene TRBV9; D is unresolved. Germline V gives CDR1 SGDLS, CDR2 YYNGEE. The CDR3 has 14 amino acids. Trimming left V 3 bases short and J 0 bases short, with 9 bases between. The CDR3 loop reads CASSAGLMNTEAFF. CDR3 sequence (DNA): TGTGCCAGCAGCGCAGGACTCATGAACACTGAAGCTTTCTTT.

In this sample, this clone turned up once. The chain employs TRBV5-1 and TRBJ1-1; D unresolved. Trimming took off 4 bases at V and 3 bases at J, with 16 bases between the two ends. The CDR3 runs to 15 residues. Germline CDR1 is SGHRS and CDR2 is YFSETQ. The CDR3 loop is CASSPELRRDTEAFF. Here the CDR3 DNA reads TGCGCCAGCAGCCCCGAACTCCGTAGGGACACTGAAGCTTTCTTT. The variable domain in full, completed from reference TRBV5-1 and TRBJ1-1, reads KAGVTQTPRYLIKTRGQQVTLSCSPISGHRSVSWYQQTPGQGLQFLFEYFSETQRNKGNFPGRFSGRQFSNSRSEMNVSTLELGDSALYLCASSPELRRDTEAFFGQGTRLTVV.

The rearrangement joins TRBV6-1 to TRBJ1-3; D is possibly TRBD1 (6 bases). Between the trimmed V and J ends, which lost 3 bases and 4 bases, there was a span of 16 bases. In germline, CDR1 is MNHNS, CDR2 SASEGT. This CDR3 is built from 16 residues. CDR3 sequence (DNA): TGTGCCAGCAGTGAGGCCCCGAGGGGGAACGGAAACACCATATATTTT. This encodes CASSEAPRGNGNTIYF.